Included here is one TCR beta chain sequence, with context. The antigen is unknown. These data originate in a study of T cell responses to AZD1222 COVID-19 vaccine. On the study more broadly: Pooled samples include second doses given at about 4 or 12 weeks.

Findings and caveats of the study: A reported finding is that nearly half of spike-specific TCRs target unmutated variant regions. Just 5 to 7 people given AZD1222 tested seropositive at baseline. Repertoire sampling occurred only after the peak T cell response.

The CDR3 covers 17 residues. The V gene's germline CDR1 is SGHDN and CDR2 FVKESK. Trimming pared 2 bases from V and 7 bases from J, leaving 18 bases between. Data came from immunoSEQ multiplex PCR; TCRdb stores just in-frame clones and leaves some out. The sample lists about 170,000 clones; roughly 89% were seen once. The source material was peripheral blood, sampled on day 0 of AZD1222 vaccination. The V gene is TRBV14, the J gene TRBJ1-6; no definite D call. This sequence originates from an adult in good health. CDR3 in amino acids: CASSQRNTRAGNSPLHF. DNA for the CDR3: TGTGCCAGCAGCCAAAGGAATACTAGGGCGGGGAATTCACCCCTCCACTTT.